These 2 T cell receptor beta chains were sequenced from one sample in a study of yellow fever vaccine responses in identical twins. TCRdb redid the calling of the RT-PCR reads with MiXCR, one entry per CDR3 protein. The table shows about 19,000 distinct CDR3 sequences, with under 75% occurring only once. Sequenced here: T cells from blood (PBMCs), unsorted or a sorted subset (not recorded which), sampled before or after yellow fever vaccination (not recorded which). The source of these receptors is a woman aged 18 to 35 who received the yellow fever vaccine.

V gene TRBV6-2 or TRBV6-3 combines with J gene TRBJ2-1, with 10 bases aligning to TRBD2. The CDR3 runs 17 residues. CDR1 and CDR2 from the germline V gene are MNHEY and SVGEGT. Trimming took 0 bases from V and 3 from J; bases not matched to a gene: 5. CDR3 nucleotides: TGTGCCAGCAGTTACTCTCCACTAGCGGGAATCTACAATGAGCAGTTCTTC. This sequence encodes CASSYSPLAGIYNEQFF.

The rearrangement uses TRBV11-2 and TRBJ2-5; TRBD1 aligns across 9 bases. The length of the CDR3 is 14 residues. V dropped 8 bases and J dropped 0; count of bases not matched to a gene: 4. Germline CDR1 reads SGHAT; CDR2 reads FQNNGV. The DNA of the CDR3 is TGTGCCAGCGGACAGGGGTTGGACCAAGAGACCCAGTACTTC. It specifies CASGQGLDQETQYF.